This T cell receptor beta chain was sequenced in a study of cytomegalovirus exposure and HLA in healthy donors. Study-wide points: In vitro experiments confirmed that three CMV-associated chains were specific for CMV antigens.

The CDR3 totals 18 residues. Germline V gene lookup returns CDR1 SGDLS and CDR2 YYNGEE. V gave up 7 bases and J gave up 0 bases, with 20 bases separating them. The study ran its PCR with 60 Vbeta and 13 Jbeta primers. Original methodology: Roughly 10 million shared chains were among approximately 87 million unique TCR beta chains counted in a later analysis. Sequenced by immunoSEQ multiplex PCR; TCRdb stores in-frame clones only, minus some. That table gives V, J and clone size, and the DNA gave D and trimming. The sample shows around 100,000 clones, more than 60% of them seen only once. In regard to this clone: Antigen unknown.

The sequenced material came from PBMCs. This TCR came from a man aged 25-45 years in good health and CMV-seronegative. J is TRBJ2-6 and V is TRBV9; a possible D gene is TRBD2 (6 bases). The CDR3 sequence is CASGSSGQESSGANVLTF. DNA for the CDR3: TGTGCCAGCGGTTCCAGCGGGCAGGAGTCCTCTGGGGCCAACGTCCTGACTTTC.